The 7 T cell receptor beta chains below were found in one sample sequenced in a study of blood T cell repertoires in COVID-19. Clones were sequenced by immunoSEQ multiplex PCR, and TCRdb holds only the in-frame ones, with some missing. This table holds some 220,000 clones, approximately 83% found once. Specimen: peripheral blood. The receptors derive from an older woman with acute or convalescent COVID-19.

J is TRBJ1-4 and V is TRBV28; no clear D. The length of the CDR3 is 15 residues. The germline gives CDR1 MDHEN, CDR2 SYDVKM. The V end lost 2 bases, the J end lost 4 bases, and 11 bases lay between the germline ends. In DNA form, the CDR3 reads TGTGCCAGCAGTTTACCGGTGGGAGTTAATGAAAAACTGTTTTTT. Translating it yields CASSLPVGVNEKLFF.

This chain links TRBV5-6 with TRBJ1-2; 10 nucleotides line up with TRBD1. CDR3 length: 15 residues. CDR1 is SGHDT, CDR2 YYEEEE, per germline. After removal of 3 bases from V and 6 bases from J, the junction contained 8 bases not matched to a gene. CDR3 DNA sequence: TGTGCCAGCAGCTCCGGGACAGGGGAGATTGATGGCTACACCTTC. It codes for CASSSGTGEIDGYTF.

The CDR3 region is CASSRRGTGATNEKLFF. CDR3 sequence (DNA): TGTGCCAGCAGTCGTAGAGGCACTGGTGCAACTAATGAAAAACTGTTTTTT. The chain carries TRBV6-6 and TRBJ1-4; D remains ambiguous. The CDR3 consists of 17 residues. Trimming took 5 bases from V and 0 from J, leaving 16 bases between them. Germline V lookup: CDR1 MNHNY, CDR2 SVGAGI (reference sequence).

The chain uses TRBV14 and TRBJ2-1; 10 bases align to TRBD2. The CDR3 consists of 14 residues. The germline CDR1 and CDR2 sequences are SGHDN and FVKESK. After removal of 6 bases from V and 4 bases from J, the junction contained 3 bases not matched to a gene. CDR3 bases: TGTGCCAGCAGTCCTAGCGGGAGATACAATGAGCAGTTCTTC. Translated: CASSPSGRYNEQFF. The variable domain in full, completed from reference TRBV14 and TRBJ2-1, reads EAGVTQFPSHSVIEKGQTVTLRCDPISGHDNLYWYRRVMGKEIKFLLHFVKESKQDESGMPNNRFLAERTGGTYSTLKVQPAELEDSGVYFCASSPSGRYNEQFFGPGTRLTVL.

J is TRBJ2-5 and V is TRBV18; maybe TRBD1 (5 bases). The CDR3 totals 13 residues. Germline V CDR1 and CDR2: KGHSH, LQKENI. Trimming shortened V by 3 bases and J by 5 bases, and 10 bases separated the two germline ends. The CDR3 sequence: CASSPGQVETQYF. The CDR3 DNA reads TGTGCCAGCTCACCGGGGCAGGTCGAGACCCAGTACTTC.

Worth noting for this clone: The same CDR3 arises from other DNA sequences in this sample as well. The chain joins TRBV2 to TRBJ1-3; 9 positions agree with TRBD1. Germline V lookup: CDR1 SNHLY, CDR2 FYNNEI. The CDR3 covers 19 residues. With V trimmed by 1 base and J by 4 bases, 14 bases remained unmatched. As DNA, the CDR3 is TGTGCCAGCAGTGAAGTTGGAGGACAGGGGTTCTATCTAGGAAACACCATATATTTT. Its translation: CASSEVGGQGFYLGNTIYF.

This sequence joins TRBV7-6 and TRBJ2-5, with D possibly matching TRBD2 (6 bases). Trimming stripped 1 base from V and 4 bases from J, with 13 bases between. Germline values: CDR1 SGHVS, CDR2 FNYEAQ. The CDR3 covers 15 residues. The CDR3 loop is CASSLGPGDGETQYF. For the CDR3, the DNA is TGTGCCAGCAGCTTAGGGCCGGGGGATGGAGAGACCCAGTACTTC. Looking up the rest from reference TRBV7-6 and TRBJ2-5 gives the full variable domain: GAGVSQSPRYKVTKRGQDVALRCDPISGHVSLYWYRQALGQGPEFLTYFNYEAQQDKSGLPNDRFSAERPEGSISTLTIQRTEQRDSAMYRCASSLGPGDGETQYFGPGTRLLVL.